These 25 T cell receptor beta chains were sequenced from one sample in a study of identical twins. MiXCR, run by TCRdb on the 5' RACE reads, gives a single entry per CDR3 protein. The data show approximately 500,000 distinct CDR3 sequences, approximately 24% seen once. These data are also associated with another study on T cells expressing NK-cell markers.

The specimen was CD4+ T cells sorted from blood. The receptors here all came from a young woman in good health.

This clonotype was found a few times. The gene calls are TRBV2 and TRBJ2-1; D is possibly TRBD2 (5 bases). This CDR3 spans 12 amino acids. Germline V gene sequence: CDR1 SNHLY, CDR2 FYNNEI. The V gene lost 8 bases and the J gene lost 10 bases, with 15 bases spanning the gap. The CDR3 nucleotides read TGTGCCAGCGGATGGAGCGGAACCGAGCAGTTCTTC. Amino acids: CASGWSGTEQFF.

In its sample, this clonotype was seen a few times. The chain carries TRBV20-1 and TRBJ1-6; perhaps TRBD1 as D (6 bases). Deletions cut 6 bases from V and 8 bases from J, with 14 bases between. The V gene's germline CDR1 is DFQATT and CDR2 SNEGSKA (reference sequence). The CDR3 has 13 residues. DNA of the CDR3: TGCAGTGCCAGACAGGCAGGGGATTCACCCCTCCACTTT. It encodes CSARQAGDSPLHF.

This clonotype was picked up a small number of times. In DNA form, the CDR3 reads TGTGCCAGCAGCTTAATGGAGCACTCGAACACTGAAGCTTTCTTT. Amino acids: CASSLMEHSNTEAFF. This chain links TRBV11-2 with TRBJ1-1; D call uncertain. CDR1 and CDR2 from the germline V gene are SGHAT and FQNNGV. With 2 bases removed from V and 1 base from J, the gap between germline ends came to 11 bases. The CDR3 extends over 15 amino acids.

This clonotype was seen a few times. This sequence joins TRBV7-7 and TRBJ2-2, with TRBD2 matching 7 bases. Germline V CDR1 and CDR2: SSHAT, FNYEAQ (reference sequence). J gave up 4 bases and V 2 bases, and 4 bases lay outside the gene matches. CDR3 length: 15 residues. CDR3 nucleotide sequence: TGTGCCAGCAGCTTAAGCGGGGAGGGCACCGGGGAGCTGTTTTTT. The encoded protein is CASSLSGEGTGELFF.

This clonotype was seen many times. The gene calls are TRBV5-1 and TRBJ1-4; possible D gene TRBD1, 5 bases. V was trimmed by 7 bases and J by 5 bases, leaving 15 bases between them. The CDR3 extends over 14 amino acids. Germline CDR1 reads SGHRS; CDR2 reads YFSETQ. The CDR3 spells CASGPGLQNEKLFF. CDR3 bases: TGCGCCAGCGGACCGGGACTGCAAAATGAAAAACTGTTTTTT.

The chain has TRBV29-1 and TRBJ2-3; possible D gene TRBD2, 5 bases. Germline CDR1 SQVTM, CDR2 ANQGSEA. V was shortened by 4 bases and J by 1 base, with 15 bases between the two germline ends. CDR3 length equals 15 residues. CDR3 DNA sequence: TGCAGCGTTGGAGGGCTAAGGAGCGGCACAGATACGCAGTATTTT. Amino acid sequence: CSVGGLRSGTDTQYF.

The chain is built from TRBV2 and TRBJ2-5; D might be TRBD1 or TRBD2, each matching 7 bases. Per the germline V gene, CDR1 is SNHLY and CDR2 is FYNNEI. This CDR3 contains 14 residues. The V and J ends lost 2 bases and 3 bases respectively, with 10 bases between them. The DNA of the CDR3 is TGTGCCAGCAGTGAACAGGGGGGGAAAGAGACCCAGTACTTC. It encodes CASSEQGGKETQYF. Variable domain in full (rest from reference TRBV2 and TRBJ2-5): EPEVTQTPSHQVTQMGQEVILRCVPISNHLYFYWYRQILGQKVEFLVSFYNNEISEKSEIFDDQFSVERPDGSNFTLKIRSTKLEDSAMYFCASSEQGGKETQYFGPGTRLLVL.

This clonotype was seen a few times. The chain joins TRBV15 to TRBJ2-5; 11 bases align to TRBD2. The CDR3 runs to 16 residues. Per germline, CDR1 LNHNV and CDR2 YYDKDF (reference sequence). V was clipped by 5 bases and J by 2 bases; unmatched bases: 7. DNA for the CDR3: TGTGCCACCAGCCCCCGACTAGCGGGAACTCAAGAGACCCAGTACTTC. Residues: CATSPRLAGTQETQYF.

The table lists this clonotype with a few counts. The rearrangement links TRBV10-3 to TRBJ2-1; 10 bases fit TRBD2. CDR3 length: 17 residues. The V gene's germline CDR1 is ENHRY and CDR2 SYGVKD. J lost 0 bases, V lost 4 bases, and 6 bases had no gene match. CDR3 nucleotides: TGTGCCATCAGTGCTTATAGCGGGGGGAGCTCCTACAATGAGCAGTTCTTC. Translating it yields CAISAYSGGSSYNEQFF.

The chain is built from TRBV20-1 and TRBJ2-1; D remains ambiguous. V was cut by 7 bases and J by 0 bases, with 19 bases left in between. Germline assignment: CDR1 DFQATT and CDR2 SNEGSKA (reference sequence). The length of the CDR3 is 16 residues. In DNA form, the CDR3 reads TGCAGTGGCCGGGTTCGGCGCGTTACCTCCTACAATGAGCAGTTCTTC. Amino acids: CSGRVRRVTSYNEQFF.

In the case of this clonotype: A junction boundary mismatches the germline segment, possibly from a read error. The chain employs TRBV7-7 and TRBJ2-2; D is unclear. From germline, CDR1 is SSHAT and CDR2 FNYEAQ (reference sequence). There are 14 residues in the CDR3. CDR3 loop: CASSLHSEGGELFF. Here the CDR3 DNA reads TGTGCTAGCAGCTTACACAGTGAAGGCGGGGAGCTGTTTTTT.

This clonotype has just a few counts. V gene TRBV5-1 combines with J gene TRBJ2-5; tentatively, D is TRBD2 (5 bases). The ends were cut back, 6 bases at V and 4 bases at J, with 22 bases in the middle. The V gene's germline CDR1 is SGHRS and CDR2 YFSETQ. This CDR3 contains 16 residues. The CDR3 reads CASTRSISSARETQYF. CDR3 nucleotide sequence: TGCGCCAGCACCAGGTCTATTAGTAGCGCCAGAGAGACCCAGTACTTC.

This clonotype showed up just a few times. The J gene is TRBJ2-3, the V gene TRBV5-1; 14 bases are shared with TRBD2. V shed 2 bases and J 4 bases; nucleotides not matched to a gene: 9. This CDR3 has 18 amino acids. Germline values: CDR1 SGHRS, CDR2 YFSETQ. CDR3 bases: TGCGCCAGCAGCTTCCGGGGACTAGCGGGAGCTCGGGCAGATACGCAGTATTTT. This encodes CASSFRGLAGARADTQYF. Looking up the rest from reference TRBV5-1 and TRBJ2-3 gives the full variable domain: KAGVTQTPRYLIKTRGQQVTLSCSPISGHRSVSWYQQTPGQGLQFLFEYFSETQRNKGNFPGRFSGRQFSNSRSEMNVSTLELGDSALYLCASSFRGLAGARADTQYFGPGTRLTVL.

V usage is TRBV29-1 and J usage is TRBJ1-2; the match to TRBD1 covers 8 bases. V dropped 4 bases and J dropped 8; count of bases not matched to a gene: 12. This CDR3 has 14 residues. The V gene's germline CDR1 is SQVTM and CDR2 ANQGSEA. The CDR3 protein is CSVARQGASGGYTF. DNA of the CDR3: TGCAGCGTTGCGAGGCAGGGGGCATCTGGAGGCTACACCTTC.

There are a few counts of this clonotype. This sequence joins TRBV20-1 and TRBJ1-2; D remains unclear. This CDR3 is 12 amino acids long. The germline gives CDR1 DFQATT, CDR2 SNEGSKA (reference sequence). Trimming stripped 6 bases from V and 5 bases from J, with 13 bases between. The CDR3, as DNA: TGCAGTGCCTCATCCGGGAGGTATGGCTACACCTTC. Protein: CSASSGRYGYTF.

The V gene is TRBV7-3, the J gene TRBJ2-2; tentatively, D is TRBD1 (6 bases). The V end was cut by 5 bases, the J end by 3 bases, with 16 bases between. The CDR3 totals 16 residues. Germline V gene sequence: CDR1 SGHTA, CDR2 FQGTGA. CDR3 in amino acids: CASSPLTGTHTGELFF. The CDR3 nucleotides are TGTGCCAGCAGCCCATTGACAGGAACTCACACCGGGGAGCTGTTTTTT.

The CDR3 reads CSARGGTMGAFF. The CDR3 DNA follows: TGCAGTGCTAGAGGGGGGACCATGGGGGCTTTCTTT. The gene calls are TRBV20-1 and TRBJ1-1; maybe TRBD1 (5 bases). Germline V gene lookup returns CDR1 DFQATT and CDR2 SNEGSKA (reference sequence). This CDR3 spans 12 amino acids. V dropped 1 base and J dropped 11 bases, with 14 bases sitting between them.

The gene calls are TRBV11-3 and TRBJ2-3; the match to TRBD2 covers 7 bases. Per germline, CDR1 SGHNT and CDR2 YENEEA. With V trimmed by 4 bases and J by 8 bases, 18 bases remained unmatched. The CDR3 covers 17 residues. As DNA, the CDR3 is TGTGCCAGCAGCTGGGGGGGGTTCCCTCGTACGAGGGGTACGCAGTATTTT. The encoded protein is CASSWGGFPRTRGTQYF.

This clonotype has a handful of counts. This chain uses TRBV20-1 with TRBJ2-5, with D possibly matching TRBD1 (5 bases). Looked up from germline, CDR1 is DFQATT and CDR2 is SNEGSKA (reference sequence). The CDR3 extends over 14 amino acids. V lost 2 bases to trimming and J lost 5 bases, with 15 bases between them. DNA of the CDR3: TGCAGTGCTAGATCGGTTAGGGGTTTTGAGACCCAGTACTTC. Translation gives CSARSVRGFETQYF.

The rearrangement links TRBV10-2 to TRBJ2-5; a possible D gene is TRBD1 (6 bases). CDR1 and CDR2 from the germline V gene are WSHSY and SAAADI. Trimming cost V 7 bases and J 2 bases, with 11 bases left between them. The CDR3 loop spans 13 amino acids. Here the CDR3 reads CASKKTGQETQYF. The CDR3 nucleotides are TGCGCCAGCAAAAAGACAGGACAAGAGACCCAGTACTTC.

The chain uses TRBV20-1 and TRBJ1-2, with D maybe TRBD1 (5 bases). Trimming pared 5 bases from V and 2 bases from J, leaving 9 bases between. The CDR3 has 12 amino acids. Per the germline V gene, CDR1 is DFQATT and CDR2 is SNEGSKA (reference sequence). CDR3 coding DNA: TGCAGTGCTTTGACAGAGAACTATGGCTACACCTTC. Translated: CSALTENYGYTF.

This clonotype has only a few counts. CDR3 residues: CSARGLRGQFF. The CDR3 DNA is TGCAGTGCTAGAGGACTCCGAGGGCAGTTCTTC. The rearrangement links TRBV20-1 to TRBJ2-1; D ambiguous. Trimming pared 1 base from V and 12 bases from J, leaving 10 bases between. The CDR3 contains 11 residues. The germline gives CDR1 DFQATT, CDR2 SNEGSKA (reference sequence).

This clonotype occurred a few times. The chain carries TRBV3-1 and TRBJ2-5; tentative D call: TRBD1 (5 bases). The CDR3 runs to 14 residues. Germline V gene data show CDR1 as LGHDT and CDR2 as YNNKEL (reference sequence). The V and J ends lost 0 bases and 7 bases respectively, with 12 bases between them. Here the CDR3 reads CASSQDLAGRTQYF. The CDR3 region has the DNA TGTGCCAGCAGCCAAGATTTGGCAGGGCGGACCCAGTACTTC.

CDR3 nucleotide sequence: TGTGCCAGCAGCGGGAGGAGGACCAATGAGCAGTTCTTC. This encodes CASSGRRTNEQFF. This rearrangement joins TRBV12-3 or TRBV12-4 to TRBJ2-1, with TRBD2 matching over 7 bases. The CDR3 contains 13 residues. The V gene end was trimmed by 6 bases and the J gene end by 6 bases; junction bases not matched to a gene: 5.

The V call is TRBV6-1, the J call TRBJ2-1; the D is unclear. The CDR3 contains 14 residues. Trimming stripped 8 bases from V and 1 base from J, with 12 bases between. In germline, CDR1 is MNHNS, CDR2 SASEGT. For the CDR3, the DNA is TGTGCCAGCTCCACGAGAAATTCCTACAATGAGCAGTTCTTC. Translated, it gives CASSTRNSYNEQFF.